This record concerns one T cell receptor (beta chain) sequence. The data were obtained in a study of cytomegalovirus exposure and HLA in healthy donors. This CDR3 is 13 amino acids long. Trimming took 1 base from V and 5 from J, leaving 9 bases between them. Germline CDR1 is KGHSH and CDR2 is LQKENI. This PCR relied on a set of 60 Vbeta primers and 13 Jbeta primers. Clones were sequenced by immunoSEQ multiplex PCR, and TCRdb holds only the in-frame ones, with some missing. The sample contains 60,000 to 85,000 clones, 75% to 85% of which appear only once. The source material was PBMCs. The chain couples TRBV18 to TRBJ2-7, with D tentatively TRBD2 (6 bases). The receptor was isolated from a man in his 70s in good health and CMV-seropositive. CDR3 sequence: CASSPRLANEQYF. The CDR3 DNA follows: TGTGCCAGCTCACCACGGCTAGCGAACGAGCAGTACTTC.